The 11 T cell receptor beta chains reported below all come from one sample, sequenced in a study of blood T cell repertoires in COVID-19. Sequencing used immunoSEQ multiplex PCR; TCRdb keeps in-frame clones, though not all of them. The data show 300,000 to 400,000 clones, more than 70% seen once. What was sequenced was peripheral blood. These receptors all stem from a woman aged 45-59 years who had recovered from COVID-19.

This clone appeared once. The chain couples TRBV3-1 (or the pseudogene TRBV3-2) to TRBJ1-3; D perhaps matches TRBD1 (5 bases). The CDR3 is 17 amino acids. Germline-derived CDR1 and CDR2 are LGHDT and YNNKEL (reference sequence). Between the trimmed V and J ends, which lost 1 base and 0 bases, there was a span of 13 bases. CDR3 DNA: TGTGCCAGCAGCCAAGGAGACAGCGCTATCTCTGGAAACACCATATATTTT. Protein: CASSQGDSAISGNTIYF.

This chain uses TRBV6-5 with TRBJ2-3, with 9 nucleotides matching TRBD2. V was pared by 8 bases and J by 6 bases, with 6 bases of the junction left unmatched. The V gene's germline CDR1 is MNHEY and CDR2 SVGAGI. The CDR3 consists of 13 residues. The CDR3 nucleotides read TGTGCCAGCCGAGCGGGGGGCGGGGATACGCAGTATTTT. Protein product: CASRAGGGDTQYF.

The V call is TRBV7-9, the J call TRBJ1-4; 8 positions agree with TRBD1. The V segment lost 1 base and the J segment 8 bases; nucleotides outside the gene matches: 9. This CDR3 has 16 amino acids. Germline CDR1 and CDR2: SEHNR and FQNEAQ (reference sequence). The CDR3 DNA sequence: TGTGCCAGCAGCTTAGTGCGTTGGACAGGGTTAGAAAAACTGTTTTTT. It yields the protein CASSLVRWTGLEKLFF.

This rearrangement joins TRBV19 to TRBJ2-3; 7 bases line up with TRBD1. Germline CDR1 LNHDA, CDR2 SQIVND (reference sequence). The length of the CDR3 is 16 residues. With 5 bases clipped from V and 1 base from J, the junction kept 9 bases outside the gene matches. CDR3 nucleotide sequence: TGTGCCAGTAGTGGTTTTACGGGACAGCGCACAGATACGCAGTATTTT. Protein: CASSGFTGQRTDTQYF.

The rearrangement links TRBV5-1 to TRBJ1-1, with D tentatively TRBD1 (5 bases). Germline loops: CDR1 SGHRS, CDR2 YFSETQ. Trimming stripped 2 bases from V and 6 bases from J, with 14 bases between. The CDR3 has 14 amino acids. The CDR3 loop reads CASSFARANAEAFF. CDR3 bases: TGCGCCAGCAGCTTCGCCAGGGCTAACGCTGAAGCTTTCTTT.

The chain couples TRBV6-5 to TRBJ1-1, with 11 bases lining up with TRBD1. V lost 6 bases and J lost 7; bases outside the gene matches: 7. Germline V CDR1 and CDR2: MNHEY, SVGAGI. This CDR3 has 14 amino acids. The CDR3: CASRPRDRGVEAFF. CDR3 coding DNA: TGTGCCAGCAGACCTCGGGACAGGGGGGTTGAAGCTTTCTTT.

The chain has TRBV3-1 (or the pseudogene TRBV3-2) and TRBJ1-4; 9 nucleotides align to TRBD1. Germline V lookup: CDR1 LGHDT, CDR2 YNNKEL (reference sequence). The CDR3 contains 18 residues. Losses at the gene ends were 3 bases for V and 4 bases for J; bases not matched to a gene: 12. CDR3 DNA sequence: TGTGCCAGCAGCCAGTCATTGGGACAGGGAGTTTTTAATGAAAAACTGTTTTTT. Translating it yields CASSQSLGQGVFNEKLFF.

This clone appeared many times. The V gene is TRBV7-2, the J gene TRBJ1-2; the D gene is possibly TRBD1 (5 bases). CDR3 length: 13 amino acids. The V end was cut by 5 bases, the J end by 7 bases, with 14 bases between. In germline, CDR1 is SGHTA, CDR2 FQGNSA. The CDR3 region has the DNA TGTGCCAGCAGCAACCAGGGTTTAGGTGGCTACACCTTC. Amino acids: CASSNQGLGGYTF.

The chain combines TRBV6-5 with TRBJ2-3; TRBD1 aligns across 10 bases. The V gene's germline CDR1 is MNHEY and CDR2 SVGAGI. Trimming cost V 6 bases and J 7 bases; bases outside gene matches: 10. The CDR3 totals 15 residues. CDR3 protein: CASRHPGQGLNTQYF. CDR3 bases: TGTGCCAGCAGGCACCCGGGACAGGGGTTGAATACGCAGTATTTT.

The rearrangement links TRBV4-3 to TRBJ1-1; no firm D call. This CDR3 spans 13 amino acids. Germline lookup yields CDR1 LGHNA and CDR2 YSLEER. Trimming left V 7 bases short and J 0 bases short, with 9 bases between. CDR3 DNA: TGCGCCAGCAAGTGGTCGGTGAACACTGAAGCTTTCTTT. Its translation is CASKWSVNTEAFF.

This clone has only a few counts. V and J are TRBV29-1 and TRBJ2-1; TRBD1 might be the D (5 bases). V lost 6 bases to trimming and J lost 2 bases, with 11 bases between them. The germline gives CDR1 SQVTM, CDR2 ANQGSEA. The CDR3 is 13 residues long. This chain's CDR3 is CSVTGQAYNEQFF. The CDR3 region has the DNA TGCAGCGTGACTGGACAAGCCTACAATGAGCAGTTCTTC.